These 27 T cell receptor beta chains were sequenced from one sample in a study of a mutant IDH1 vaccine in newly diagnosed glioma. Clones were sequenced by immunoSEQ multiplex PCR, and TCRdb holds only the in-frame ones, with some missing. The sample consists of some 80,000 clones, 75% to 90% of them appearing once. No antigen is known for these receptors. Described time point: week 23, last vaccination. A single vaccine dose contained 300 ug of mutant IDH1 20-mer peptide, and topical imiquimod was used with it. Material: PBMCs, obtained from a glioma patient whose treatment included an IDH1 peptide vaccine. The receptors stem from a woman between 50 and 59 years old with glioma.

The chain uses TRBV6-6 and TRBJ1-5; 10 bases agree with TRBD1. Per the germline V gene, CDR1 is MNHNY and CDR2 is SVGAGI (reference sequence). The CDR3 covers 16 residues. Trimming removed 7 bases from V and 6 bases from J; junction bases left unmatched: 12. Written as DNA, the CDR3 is TGTGCCAGCATGGATATGACAGGGGGCCGAGGTCAGCCCCAGCATTTT. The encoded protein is CASMDMTGGRGQPQHF.

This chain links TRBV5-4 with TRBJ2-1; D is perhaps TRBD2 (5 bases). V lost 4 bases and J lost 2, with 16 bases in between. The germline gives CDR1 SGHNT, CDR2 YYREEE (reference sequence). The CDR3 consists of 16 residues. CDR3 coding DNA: TGTGCCAGCAGCCCTTTTCGGGGTGGTGCCTACAATGAGCAGTTCTTC. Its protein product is CASSPFRGGAYNEQFF.

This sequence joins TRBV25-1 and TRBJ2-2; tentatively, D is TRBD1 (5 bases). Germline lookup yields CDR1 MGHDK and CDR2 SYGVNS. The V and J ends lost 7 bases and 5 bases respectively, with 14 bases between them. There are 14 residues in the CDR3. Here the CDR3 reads CASKGLGSTGELFF. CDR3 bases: TGTGCCAGCAAGGGGTTAGGGTCAACCGGGGAGCTGTTTTTT.

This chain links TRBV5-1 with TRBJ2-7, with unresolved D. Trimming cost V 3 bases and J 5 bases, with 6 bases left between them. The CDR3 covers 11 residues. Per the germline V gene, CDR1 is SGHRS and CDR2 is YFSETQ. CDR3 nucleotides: TGCGCCAGCAGCTGGGGTAACGAGCAGTACTTC. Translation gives CASSWGNEQYF.

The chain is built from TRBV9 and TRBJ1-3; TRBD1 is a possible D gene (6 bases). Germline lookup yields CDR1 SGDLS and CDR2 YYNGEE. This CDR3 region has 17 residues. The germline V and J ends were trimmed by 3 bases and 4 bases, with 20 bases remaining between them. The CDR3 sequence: CASSAGAGGAHGNTIYF. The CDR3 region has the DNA TGTGCCAGCAGCGCCGGGGCTGGGGGGGCGCACGGAAACACCATATATTTT.

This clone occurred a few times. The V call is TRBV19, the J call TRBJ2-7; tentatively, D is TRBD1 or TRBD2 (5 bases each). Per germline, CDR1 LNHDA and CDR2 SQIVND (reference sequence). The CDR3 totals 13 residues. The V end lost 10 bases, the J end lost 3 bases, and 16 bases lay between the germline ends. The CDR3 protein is CATRPGSGYEQYF. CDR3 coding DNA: TGTGCCACCCGGCCAGGGAGTGGCTACGAGCAGTACTTC.

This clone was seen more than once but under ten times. CDR3 coding DNA: TGTGCCAGCAGCCAAACGTGGGGCCAAGAGACCCAGTACTTC. Its protein is CASSQTWGQETQYF. This chain links TRBV9 with TRBJ2-5, with D unclear. The CDR3 is 14 amino acids. Trimming cost V 4 bases and J 1 base, with 11 bases left between them. Per the germline V gene, CDR1 is SGDLS and CDR2 is YYNGEE.

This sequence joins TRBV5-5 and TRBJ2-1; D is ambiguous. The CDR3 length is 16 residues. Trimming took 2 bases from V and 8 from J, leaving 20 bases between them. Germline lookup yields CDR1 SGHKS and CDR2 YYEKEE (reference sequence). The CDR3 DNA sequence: TGTGCCAGCAGCTTACGAGCCGAGAATAGGGTATATGAGCAGTTCTTC. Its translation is CASSLRAENRVYEQFF.

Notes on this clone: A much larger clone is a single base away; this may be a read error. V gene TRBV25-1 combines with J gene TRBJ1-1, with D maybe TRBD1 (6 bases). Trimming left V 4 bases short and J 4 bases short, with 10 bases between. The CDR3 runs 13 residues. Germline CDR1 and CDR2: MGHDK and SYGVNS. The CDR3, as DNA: TGTGCCAGCAGTGCAGGGGCTGGCACTGAAGCTTTCTTT. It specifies CASSAGAGTEAFF.

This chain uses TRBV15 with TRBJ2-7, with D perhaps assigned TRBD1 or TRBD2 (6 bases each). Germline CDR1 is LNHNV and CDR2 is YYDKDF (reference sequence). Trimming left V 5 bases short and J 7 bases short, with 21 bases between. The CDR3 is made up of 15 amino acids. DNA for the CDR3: TGTGCCACCAGCCGCATGGAGGGGGGCCGTACGGAGCAGTACTTC. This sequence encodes CATSRMEGGRTEQYF.

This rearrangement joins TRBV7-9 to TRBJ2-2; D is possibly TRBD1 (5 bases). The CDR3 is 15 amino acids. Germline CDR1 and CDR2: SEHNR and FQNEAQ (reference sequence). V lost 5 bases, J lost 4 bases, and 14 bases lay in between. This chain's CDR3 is CASSPATGITGELFF. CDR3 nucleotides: TGTGCCAGCAGCCCTGCCACAGGCATCACCGGGGAGCTGTTTTTT.

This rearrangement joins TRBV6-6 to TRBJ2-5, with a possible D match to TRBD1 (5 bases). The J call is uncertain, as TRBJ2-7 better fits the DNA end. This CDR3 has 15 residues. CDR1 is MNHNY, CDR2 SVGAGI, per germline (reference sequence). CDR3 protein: CASSHPGQGDYEQYF. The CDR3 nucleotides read TGTGCCAGCAGCCATCCCGGGCAGGGTGACTACGAGCAGTACTTC.

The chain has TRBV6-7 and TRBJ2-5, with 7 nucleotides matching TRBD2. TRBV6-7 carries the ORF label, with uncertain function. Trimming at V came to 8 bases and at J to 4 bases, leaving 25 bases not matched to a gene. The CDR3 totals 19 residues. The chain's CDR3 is CASYASNGGGEWNGETQYF. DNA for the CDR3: TGTGCCAGCTACGCCTCGAATGGGGGAGGGGAGTGGAACGGAGAGACCCAGTACTTC.

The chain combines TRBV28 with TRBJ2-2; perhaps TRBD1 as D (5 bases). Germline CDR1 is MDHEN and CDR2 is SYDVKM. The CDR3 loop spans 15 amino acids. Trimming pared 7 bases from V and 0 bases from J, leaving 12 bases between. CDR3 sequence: CASNTIGANTGELFF. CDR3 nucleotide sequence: TGTGCCAGCAACACAATAGGGGCGAACACCGGGGAGCTGTTTTTT.

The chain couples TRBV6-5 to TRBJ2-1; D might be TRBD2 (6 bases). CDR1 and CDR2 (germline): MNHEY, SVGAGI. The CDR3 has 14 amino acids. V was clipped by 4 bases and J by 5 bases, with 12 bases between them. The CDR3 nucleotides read TGTGCCAGCAGTTCTGGAGGGGAAGACAATGAGCAGTTCTTC. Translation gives CASSSGGEDNEQFF.

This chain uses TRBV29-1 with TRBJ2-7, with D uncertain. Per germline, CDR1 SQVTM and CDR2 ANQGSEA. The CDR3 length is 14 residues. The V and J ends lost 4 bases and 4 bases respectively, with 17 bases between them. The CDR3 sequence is CSVAPLGTFYEQYF. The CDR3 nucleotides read TGCAGCGTTGCCCCTTTGGGCACGTTTTACGAGCAGTACTTC.

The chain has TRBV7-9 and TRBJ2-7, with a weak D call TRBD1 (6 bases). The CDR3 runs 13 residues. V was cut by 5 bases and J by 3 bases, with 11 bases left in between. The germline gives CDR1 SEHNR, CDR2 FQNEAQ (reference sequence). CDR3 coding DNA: TGTGCCAGCAGCCTAGTGACAGGCTACGAGCAGTACTTC. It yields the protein CASSLVTGYEQYF.

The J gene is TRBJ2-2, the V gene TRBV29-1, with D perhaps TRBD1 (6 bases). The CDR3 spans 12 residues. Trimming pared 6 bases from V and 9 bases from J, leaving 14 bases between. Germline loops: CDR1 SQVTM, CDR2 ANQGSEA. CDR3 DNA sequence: TGCAGCGTAGTGGACAGCACGAGGGAGCTGTTTTTT. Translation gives CSVVDSTRELFF.

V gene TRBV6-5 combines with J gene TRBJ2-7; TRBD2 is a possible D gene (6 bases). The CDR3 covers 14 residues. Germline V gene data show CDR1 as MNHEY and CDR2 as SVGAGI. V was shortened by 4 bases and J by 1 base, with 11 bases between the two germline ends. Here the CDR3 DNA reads TGTGCCAGCAGTTCGGCGGGGAGTTCCTACGAGCAGTACTTC. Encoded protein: CASSSAGSSYEQYF.

CDR3 sequence reads: CASSLNWGNTEAFF. CDR3 coding DNA: TGCGCCAGCAGCTTGAACTGGGGGAACACTGAAGCTTTCTTT. The chain links TRBV5-1 to TRBJ1-1; no firm D call. CDR1 is SGHRS and CDR2 is YFSETQ in the germline V gene. With 1 base removed from V and 1 base from J, the gap between germline ends came to 8 bases. CDR3 length: 14 amino acids.

The CDR3 DNA reads as TGCGCCAGCAGTACCCCTGGACAGGCGGGTATGGAGGGCTACACCTTC. Translating gives CASSTPGQAGMEGYTF. This sequence joins TRBV10-2 and TRBJ1-2; TRBD1 aligns across 7 bases. The CDR3 is made up of 16 amino acids. In germline, CDR1 is WSHSY, CDR2 SAAADI. With 5 bases clipped from V and 8 bases from J, the junction kept 17 bases outside the gene matches.

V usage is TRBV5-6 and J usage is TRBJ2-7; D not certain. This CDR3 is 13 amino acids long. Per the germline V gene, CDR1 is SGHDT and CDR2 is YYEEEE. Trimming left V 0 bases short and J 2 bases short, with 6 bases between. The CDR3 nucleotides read TGTGCCAGCAGCTTGGAACGGGCCTACGAGCAGTACTTC. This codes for CASSLERAYEQYF.

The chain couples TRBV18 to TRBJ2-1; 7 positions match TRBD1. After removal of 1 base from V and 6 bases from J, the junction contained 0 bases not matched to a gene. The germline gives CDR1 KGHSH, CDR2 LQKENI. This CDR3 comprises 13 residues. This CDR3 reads CASSPQGANEQFF. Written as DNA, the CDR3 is TGTGCCAGCTCACCACAGGGGGCCAATGAGCAGTTCTTC. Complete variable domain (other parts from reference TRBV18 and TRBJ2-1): NAGVMQNPRHLVRRRGQEARLRCSPMKGHSHVYWYRQLPEEGLKFMVYLQKENIIDESGMPKERFSAEFPKEGPSILRIQQVVRGDSAAYFCASSPQGANEQFFGPGTRLTVL.

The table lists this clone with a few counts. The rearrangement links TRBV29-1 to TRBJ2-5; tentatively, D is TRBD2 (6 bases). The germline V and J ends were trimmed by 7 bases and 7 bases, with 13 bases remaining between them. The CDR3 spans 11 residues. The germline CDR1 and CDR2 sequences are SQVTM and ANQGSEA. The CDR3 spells CSALMGGTQYF. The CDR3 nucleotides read TGCAGCGCCTTGATGGGAGGGACCCAGTACTTC.

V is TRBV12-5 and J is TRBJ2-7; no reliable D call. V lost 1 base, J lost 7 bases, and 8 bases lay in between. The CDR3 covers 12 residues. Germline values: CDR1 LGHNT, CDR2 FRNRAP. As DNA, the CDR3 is TGTGCTAGTGGTTTGGACCGGACGGAGCAGTACTTC. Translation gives CASGLDRTEQYF.

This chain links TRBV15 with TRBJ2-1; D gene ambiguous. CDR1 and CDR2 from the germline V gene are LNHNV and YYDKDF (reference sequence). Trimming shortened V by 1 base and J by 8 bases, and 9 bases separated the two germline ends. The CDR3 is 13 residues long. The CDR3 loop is CATSRGSKDEQFF. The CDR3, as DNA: TGTGCCACCAGCAGAGGTTCGAAGGATGAGCAGTTCTTC.

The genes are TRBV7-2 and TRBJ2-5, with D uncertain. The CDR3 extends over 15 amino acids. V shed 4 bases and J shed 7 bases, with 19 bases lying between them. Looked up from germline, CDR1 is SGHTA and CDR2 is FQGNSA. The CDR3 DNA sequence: TGTGCCAGCAGCTCCGCCAAGTCGGGCGTAGGGACCCAGTACTTC. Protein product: CASSSAKSGVGTQYF.